The clone carrying this TCR beta chain is a singleton in its sample. This sample is part of a study of blood T cell repertoires in COVID-19. Study information: Acute and convalescent COVID-19 samples came from the United States, Italy and Spain.

The assay was immunoSEQ multiplex PCR, and TCRdb's table has in-frame clones only and misses some. The sample consists of 250,000 or so clones, roughly four fifths of them appearing once. The CDR3 sequence is 18 residues long. The germline V gene encodes CDR1 SGHNT and CDR2 YYREEE (reference sequence). The ends were cut back, 2 bases at V and 0 bases at J, with 15 bases in the middle. V is TRBV5-4 and J is TRBJ2-6; possible D gene TRBD1, 5 bases. The source of this sequence is a woman in her sixties or seventies with acute or convalescent COVID-19. The sequenced material came from peripheral blood. CDR3 residues: CASSFSETVPSGANVLTF. The CDR3 DNA reads TGTGCCAGCAGCTTCTCCGAGACAGTTCCCTCTGGGGCCAACGTCCTGACTTTC.